What follows are 29 T cell receptor beta chains derived from one specimen sequenced in a study of CD8 T cells in ankylosing spondylitis. Findings of the study overall: Seemingly characteristic of ankylosing spondylitis blood was a TCR beta motif consisting of about 8 highly homologous variants.

Their antigens remain unidentified. MiXCR, run by TCRdb on the 5' RACE reads, gives a single entry per CDR3 protein. The sample holds fewer than 450,000 distinct CDR3 sequences, 15% to 20% seen once. Sequencing used blood, either unsorted or a sorted T cell fraction (not recorded which). All receptors derive from a male donor with ankylosing spondylitis.

The chain uses TRBV6-5 and TRBJ2-2, with 7 bases aligning to TRBD1. CDR1 is MNHEY and CDR2 is SVGAGI in the germline V gene. The CDR3 runs 15 residues. The J segment lost 3 bases and the V segment lost 2 bases, leaving 3 bases of the junction unmatched. This chain's CDR3 is CASSYVQGDTGELFF. For the CDR3, the DNA is TGTGCCAGCAGTTACGTTCAGGGGGACACCGGGGAGCTGTTTTTT.

This clonotype was counted only a few times. This chain joins TRBV28 and TRBJ2-1; D is uncertain. The CDR3 runs to 15 residues. The germline V gene has CDR1 MDHEN and CDR2 SYDVKM. Trimming cost V 4 bases and J 3 bases, with 13 bases left between them. CDR3 region: CASSWVRRHYNEQFF. CDR3 nucleotide sequence: TGTGCCAGCAGTTGGGTCCGGCGCCACTACAATGAGCAGTTCTTC.

This clonotype was seen a few times. This sequence joins TRBV29-1 and TRBJ1-2, with D possibly TRBD1 on 6 matching bases. The CDR3 contains 14 residues. Germline V gene lookup returns CDR1 SQVTM and CDR2 ANQGSEA. With 7 bases removed from V and 1 base from J, the gap between germline ends came to 16 bases. The CDR3 spells CSAMVGGVNYGYTF. CDR3 nucleotide sequence: TGCAGCGCAATGGTGGGGGGCGTTAACTATGGCTACACCTTC.

This chain links TRBV20-1 with TRBJ2-1; 7 bases are shared with TRBD1. The V and J ends lost 3 bases and 5 bases, in that order; junction bases with no gene match: 4. Germline CDR1 DFQATT, CDR2 SNEGSKA (reference sequence). CDR3 length equals 13 residues. This CDR3 reads CSASWDSDNEQFF. The CDR3 DNA sequence: TGCAGTGCTAGTTGGGACAGCGACAATGAGCAGTTCTTC.

This clonotype was recorded at least ten times. V gene TRBV6-1 combines with J gene TRBJ1-2; tentative D call: TRBD1 (6 bases). The germline V and J ends were trimmed by 6 bases and 7 bases, with 15 bases remaining between them. In germline, CDR1 is MNHNS, CDR2 SASEGT. The CDR3 has 13 amino acids. The CDR3 loop reads CASSPIGGGGYTF. In DNA form, the CDR3 reads TGTGCCAGCAGCCCCATCGGAGGGGGTGGCTACACCTTC.

This clonotype was detected many times. The J gene is TRBJ2-5, the V gene TRBV6-2 or TRBV6-3, with D unclear. Germline V gene data show CDR1 as MNHEY and CDR2 as SVGEGT. V lost 0 bases, J lost 5 bases, and 19 bases lay in between. The CDR3 has 17 amino acids. The CDR3 bases are TGTGCCAGCAGTTACTCTTTGGGAAGCCTGAACCCGGAGACCCAGTACTTC. It is translated as CASSYSLGSLNPETQYF.

This clonotype was seen a single time. The genes are TRBV6-1 and TRBJ2-7; D may match TRBD1 or TRBD2 (7 bases each). The CDR3 length is 15 residues. Germline V gene sequence: CDR1 MNHNS, CDR2 SASEGT. V lost 7 bases to trimming and J lost 3 bases, with 19 bases between them. The CDR3 loop is CASTTPGGQSYEQYF. The CDR3 DNA reads TGTGCCAGCACCACCCCGGGGGGACAGAGCTACGAGCAGTACTTC.

This clonotype was seen repeatedly, ten times or more. The chain employs TRBV15 and TRBJ2-2; D remains unclear. The germline V and J ends were trimmed by 4 bases and 2 bases, with 8 bases remaining between them. Germline V CDR1 and CDR2: LNHNV, YYDKDF (reference sequence). CDR3 length: 14 amino acids. The DNA of the CDR3 is TGTGCCACCAGCATCTTAGTTAACACCGGGGAGCTGTTTTTT. This gives the protein CATSILVNTGELFF.

This clonotype was recorded many times. This rearrangement joins TRBV20-1 to TRBJ1-2; no firm D call. The CDR3 contains 13 residues. V lost 1 base, J lost 4 bases, and 10 bases lay in between. From germline, CDR1 is DFQATT and CDR2 SNEGSKA (reference sequence). CDR3 bases: TGCAGTGCTAGAGTGGGCACCAGCTATGGCTACACCTTC. It translates to CSARVGTSYGYTF.

The rearrangement uses TRBV20-1 and TRBJ2-3; tentatively, D is TRBD1 (6 bases). The CDR3 is 15 residues long. Per germline, CDR1 DFQATT and CDR2 SNEGSKA (reference sequence). V gave up 2 bases and J gave up 1 base, with 13 bases separating them. The DNA of the CDR3 is TGCAGTGCTAGACCCGGACAGACCCGCACAGATACGCAGTATTTT. This gives the protein CSARPGQTRTDTQYF.

This CDR3 reads CASSPRLGNEKLFF. The CDR3 nucleotides read TGTGCCAGCAGCCCACGCCTCGGTAATGAAAAACTGTTTTTT. The V gene is TRBV3-1, the J gene TRBJ1-4; D ambiguous. This CDR3 comprises 14 residues. Trimming cost V 4 bases and J 4 bases, with 10 bases left between them. CDR1 and CDR2 from the germline V gene are LGHDT and YNNKEL (reference sequence).

The chain employs TRBV18 and TRBJ1-1, with D hard to call. This CDR3 has 14 amino acids. V was cut by 0 bases and J by 4 bases, with 9 bases left in between. Germline V lookup: CDR1 KGHSH, CDR2 LQKENI. The chain's CDR3 is CASSPPPRGTEAFF. For the CDR3, the DNA is TGTGCCAGCTCACCACCTCCCCGGGGCACTGAAGCTTTCTTT.

This clonotype was seen a few times. The chain uses TRBV6-1 and TRBJ1-5, with a possible D match to TRBD1 (5 bases). In germline, CDR1 is MNHNS, CDR2 SASEGT. Trimming took 6 bases from V and 5 from J, leaving 14 bases between them. The CDR3 sequence is 14 residues long. The CDR3 region is CASSPPGQHQPQHF. For the CDR3, the DNA is TGTGCCAGCAGCCCGCCGGGGCAACATCAGCCCCAGCATTTT.

V and J are TRBV5-1 and TRBJ2-5, with TRBD1 identical over 11 bases. CDR1 is SGHRS and CDR2 is YFSETQ in the germline V gene. The CDR3 covers 17 residues. Trimming took 4 bases from V and 2 from J; bases not matched to a gene: 10. The CDR3 sequence is CASSETSGTGGQETQYF. The DNA of the CDR3 is TGCGCCAGCAGCGAAACTTCCGGGACAGGGGGACAAGAGACCCAGTACTTC.

This clonotype was counted many times. The chain has TRBV12-3 or TRBV12-4 and TRBJ2-1, with 8 positions matching TRBD1. The CDR3 sequence is 15 residues long. The V and J ends lost 7 bases and 7 bases, in that order; junction bases with no gene match: 12. The CDR3 region is CASKWQGATQNEQFF. CDR3 bases: TGTGCCAGCAAATGGCAGGGGGCCACACAAAATGAGCAGTTCTTC.

The rearrangement joins TRBV15 to TRBJ1-1; D is uncertain. The CDR3 has 14 amino acids. V dropped 4 bases and J dropped 2 bases, with 11 bases sitting between them. Germline V gives CDR1 LNHNV, CDR2 YYDKDF (reference sequence). For the CDR3, the DNA is TGTGCCACCAGCAAACCGACGGCAAACACTGAAGCTTTCTTT. It codes for CATSKPTANTEAFF.

The rearrangement uses TRBV11-1 and TRBJ2-7; tentatively, D is TRBD1 or TRBD2 (5 bases each). V was trimmed by 5 bases and J by 4 bases, leaving 18 bases between them. The CDR3 extends over 15 amino acids. CDR1 is SGHAT and CDR2 is FQDESV in the germline V gene (reference sequence). In DNA, the CDR3 is TGTGCCAGCAGCCCGAGAGGGGACGGACTGTACGAGCAGTACTTC. This codes for CASSPRGDGLYEQYF.

The chain recombines TRBV7-2 with TRBJ2-1, with 11 bases lining up with TRBD2. V lost 5 bases and J lost 3; bases outside the gene matches: 6. CDR3 length equals 16 residues. The germline V gene encodes CDR1 SGHTA and CDR2 FQGNSA. The CDR3 DNA reads as TGTGCCAGCAGCACCCGGACTAGCGGGCGCTACAATGAGCAGTTCTTC. Translated, it gives CASSTRTSGRYNEQFF.

The rearrangement links TRBV20-1 to TRBJ2-7; D is unresolved. Germline V gene lookup returns CDR1 DFQATT and CDR2 SNEGSKA (reference sequence). V shed 8 bases and J shed 5 bases, with 13 bases lying between them. The CDR3 runs 11 residues. Here the CDR3 reads CSPRMADEQYF. Here the CDR3 DNA reads TGCAGTCCCAGGATGGCCGACGAGCAGTACTTC.

This chain connects TRBV20-1 to TRBJ2-7; TRBD2 aligns across 7 bases. Per germline, CDR1 DFQATT and CDR2 SNEGSKA (reference sequence). J was trimmed by 4 bases and V by 3 bases; bases with no gene match: 9. The CDR3 length is 14 residues. The CDR3 nucleotides are TGCAGTGCTAGCCCAACTAGCGTCGTATACGAGCAGTACTTC. This gives the protein CSASPTSVVYEQYF.

In its sample, this clonotype was seen a few times. The chain joins TRBV7-2 to TRBJ2-7; D is perhaps TRBD2 (6 bases). Trimming stripped 4 bases from V and 5 bases from J, with 15 bases between. Looked up from germline, CDR1 is SGHTA and CDR2 is FQGNSA. The CDR3 covers 14 residues. This CDR3 reads CASSSYRRGDEQYF. CDR3 nucleotides: TGTGCCAGCAGCTCGTACCGGCGGGGCGACGAGCAGTACTTC. The variable domain in full, completed from reference TRBV7-2 and TRBJ2-7, reads GAGVSQSPSNKVTEKGKDVELRCDPISGHTALYWYRQSLGQGLEFLIYFQGNSAPDKSGLPSDRFSAERTGGSVSTLTIQRTQQEDSAVYLCASSSYRRGDEQYFGPGTRLTVT.

The V gene is TRBV7-3, the J gene TRBJ1-1, with D uncertain. Germline V gene data show CDR1 as SGHTA and CDR2 as FQGTGA. Deletions cut 2 bases from V and 1 base from J, with 11 bases between. The CDR3 extends over 15 amino acids. The CDR3 spells CASSLGSTPNTEAFF. The CDR3 DNA reads as TGTGCCAGCAGCTTAGGCTCGACTCCGAACACTGAAGCTTTCTTT.

This clonotype showed up just a few times. V and J are TRBV10-3 and TRBJ2-7; D uncertain. This CDR3 has 11 residues. Germline V CDR1 and CDR2: ENHRY, SYGVKD. Trimming pared 0 bases from V and 5 bases from J, leaving 2 bases between. CDR3 sequence reads: CAISESNEQYF. The CDR3 DNA follows: TGTGCCATCAGTGAGTCGAACGAGCAGTACTTC.

In this sample, this clonotype turned up a few times. The chain employs TRBV20-1 and TRBJ2-3, with D perhaps given as TRBD1 or TRBD2 (5 bases each). V lost 1 base and J lost 2, with 13 bases in between. Germline V gene sequence: CDR1 DFQATT, CDR2 SNEGSKA (reference sequence). The CDR3 has 15 residues. This chain's CDR3 is CSARALSGPTDTQYF. Here the CDR3 DNA reads TGCAGTGCTAGAGCGCTTTCGGGGCCCACAGATACGCAGTATTTT.

The chain links TRBV27 to TRBJ2-7; 8 positions match TRBD1. Germline CDR1 MNHEY, CDR2 SMNVEV (reference sequence). This CDR3 is built from 14 residues. The trim removed 2 bases at V and 5 bases at J, leaving 5 bases unmatched. The CDR3 reads CASSLVQGVNEQYF. The CDR3 bases are TGTGCCAGCAGTTTAGTACAGGGGGTAAACGAGCAGTACTTC.

This chain links TRBV18 with TRBJ2-1, with 12 bases matching TRBD2. The CDR3 length is 17 residues. The V segment lost 3 bases and the J segment 6 bases; nucleotides outside the gene matches: 9. Per the germline V gene, CDR1 is KGHSH and CDR2 is LQKENI. DNA of the CDR3: TGTGCCAGCTCACCCCCGGTGGCTAGCGGGGGGGGCAATGAGCAGTTCTTC. Its protein is CASSPPVASGGGNEQFF. Based on the CDR3 plus reference TRBV18 and TRBJ2-1, the full variable domain is NAGVMQNPRHLVRRRGQEARLRCSPMKGHSHVYWYRQLPEEGLKFMVYLQKENIIDESGMPKERFSAEFPKEGPSILRIQQVVRGDSAAYFCASSPPVASGGGNEQFFGPGTRLTVL.

This chain uses TRBV18 with TRBJ1-1; no clear D gene. V gave up 3 bases and J gave up 8 bases, with 13 bases separating them. Per the germline V gene, CDR1 is KGHSH and CDR2 is LQKENI. This CDR3 has 13 residues. CDR3 region: CASSPQKELEAFF. CDR3 coding DNA: TGTGCCAGCTCACCCCAAAAGGAGTTGGAAGCTTTCTTT.

This clonotype was seen only a few times. The chain joins TRBV2 to TRBJ2-1, with 10 bases that match TRBD2. The CDR3 contains 16 residues. The trim removed 6 bases at V and 8 bases at J, leaving 13 bases unmatched. Germline V gene sequence: CDR1 SNHLY, CDR2 FYNNEI. The CDR3 reads CASRAGLAARRDEQFF. Written as DNA, the CDR3 is TGTGCCAGCAGGGCCGGACTAGCGGCCCGCCGGGATGAGCAGTTCTTC. Using reference TRBV2 and TRBJ2-1 for the parts outside the CDR3, the full variable domain is EPEVTQTPSHQVTQMGQEVILRCVPISNHLYFYWYRQILGQKVEFLVSFYNNEISEKSEIFDDQFSVERPDGSNFTLKIRSTKLEDSAMYFCASRAGLAARRDEQFFGPGTRLTVL.

This clonotype was recorded at least ten times. The genes are TRBV29-1 and TRBJ2-7; a weak D match, TRBD2 (10 bases). With 6 bases removed from V and 5 bases from J, the gap between germline ends came to 20 bases. Germline CDR1 SQVTM, CDR2 ANQGSEA. This CDR3 is 14 amino acids long. In DNA, the CDR3 is TGCAGCGTGGGACAGGGACTAGCGCATCACGAGCAGTACTTC. Its translation: CSVGQGLAHHEQYF.